This paragraph reports one T cell receptor (beta chain). V lost 7 bases and J lost 4; bases outside the gene matches: 4. Germline CDR1 is LNHDA and CDR2 is SQIVND (reference sequence). The CDR3 runs to 13 residues. The sample is drawn from a study of naive and memory T cell subsets. TCR cDNA received a 3' ligated oligonucleotide that carried a UMI. Reverse transcription used DNase-treated unsorted total RNA, aiming for about 1 to 1000 ng. Amplification of ligated cDNA took four PCR rounds with SP2 and nested alpha and beta constant primers. TCRdb ran MiXCR on the 5' RACE reads and lists one entry per CDR3 protein. The profile shows tens of thousands of distinct CDR3 sequences, 7% to 8.5% of them singletons.

The receptor comes from a male donor in good health. The chain couples TRBV19 to TRBJ1-3; 7 nucleotides line up with TRBD1. The CDR3 nucleotides read TGTGCCAGTACCCTGACAGGGGGAAACACCATATATTTT. Translating it yields CASTLTGGNTIYF.